This T cell receptor (beta chain) was identified in a study of vaccination and CD4 T cells after COVID-19. Treatment: approximately 11-day PBMC culture with coronavirus spike peptide pools or control peptides (ViraFEST assay). The assay that was used to sequence DNA from cultured CD4+ T cells was the Oncomine TCR Beta short-read assay. TCRdb redid the calling of the PCR reads with MiXCR, one entry per CDR3 protein. Here the sample spans 13,000 or so distinct CDR3 sequences, around half being singletons. Concerning this clonotype: Its specificity is unknown.

This CDR3 is 15 amino acids long. Looked up from germline, CDR1 is LNHDA and CDR2 is SQIVND (reference sequence). J lost 7 bases, V lost 5 bases, and 6 bases had no gene match. This receptor was identified in a human donor who had recovered from COVID-19. The chain has TRBV19 and TRBJ1-6; TRBD1 aligns across 9 bases. Sequencing input: CD4+ T cells from blood, cultured in vitro. The CDR3 region is CASSERQGGNSPLHF. DNA for the CDR3: TGTGCCAGTAGTGAGCGACAGGGGGGCAATTCACCCCTCCACTTT.